Following are 26 T cell receptor beta chains from one sample sequenced in a study of T cells after yellow fever vaccination. TCRdb re-called the 5' RACE reads through MiXCR, storing one row per CDR3 protein. Of some 560,000 distinct CDR3 sequences listed, roughly a fifth are singletons. The sequenced sample was PBMCs, obtained 15 days after the yellow fever booster vaccination. These receptors all stem from a man aged 30-40 years who received the YFV17D yellow fever vaccine.

V is TRBV10-3 and J is TRBJ2-5; 7 bases are shared with TRBD2. The CDR3 spans 18 residues. The V and J ends lost 2 bases and 3 bases, in that order; junction bases with no gene match: 15. Germline V gene lookup returns CDR1 ENHRY and CDR2 SYGVKD. The CDR3 is CAISEGASGRGIEETQYF. The DNA of the CDR3 is TGTGCCATCAGTGAGGGGGCTAGCGGTAGAGGGATCGAAGAGACCCAGTACTTC.

The rearrangement joins TRBV7-9 to TRBJ2-2; D may be TRBD1 or TRBD2 (5 bases each). This CDR3 spans 17 amino acids. Deletions cut 3 bases from V and 4 bases from J, with 18 bases between. CDR1 is SEHNR, CDR2 FQNEAQ, per germline (reference sequence). CDR3 amino acids: CASSLIAPGRGTGELFF. CDR3 coding DNA: TGTGCCAGCAGCTTGATCGCCCCGGGACGGGGCACCGGGGAGCTGTTTTTT.

This clonotype has only a few counts. The chain couples TRBV28 to TRBJ2-1; D may be TRBD1 (5 bases). Germline V gives CDR1 MDHEN, CDR2 SYDVKM. This CDR3 has 12 residues. V lost 7 bases and J lost 10, with 14 bases in between. Here the CDR3 reads CASKGQYVEQFF. The CDR3 DNA reads as TGTGCCAGCAAGGGGCAATATGTGGAGCAGTTCTTC.

The rearrangement uses TRBV12-3 or TRBV12-4 and TRBJ2-7; D tentatively reads TRBD1 or TRBD2 (5 bases each). The CDR3 totals 14 residues. V was trimmed by 7 bases and J by 2 bases, leaving 15 bases between them. CDR3 region: CASTADTGPYEQYF. The CDR3 region has the DNA TGTGCCAGCACAGCGGATACAGGCCCCTACGAGCAGTACTTC.

This clonotype has just a few counts. V usage is TRBV12-3 or TRBV12-4 and J usage is TRBJ2-2; 7 positions agree with TRBD1. J gave up 0 bases and V 8 bases, and 3 bases lay outside the gene matches. The CDR3 length is 14 residues. The CDR3 here is CASAGGANTGELFF. For the CDR3, the DNA is TGTGCCAGCGCAGGGGGAGCGAACACCGGGGAGCTGTTTTTT.

This clonotype has a handful of counts. The V and J genes are TRBV25-1 and TRBJ2-5; D possibly corresponds to TRBD2 (5 bases). The ends were cut back, 0 bases at V and 1 base at J, with 9 bases in the middle. The germline gives CDR1 MGHDK, CDR2 SYGVNS. The CDR3 loop spans 15 amino acids. CDR3 region: CASSEYILAQETQYF. For the CDR3, the DNA is TGTGCCAGCAGTGAATATATCCTAGCCCAAGAGACCCAGTACTTC.

The V call is TRBV12-3 or TRBV12-4, the J call TRBJ2-5, with TRBD1 matching 9 bases. After removal of 4 bases from V and 1 base from J, the junction contained 10 bases not matched to a gene. The CDR3 contains 17 residues. The CDR3 DNA reads as TGTGCCAGCAGTTGGGGACAGGGTGGCAGCGGCCAAGAGACCCAGTACTTC. Protein product: CASSWGQGGSGQETQYF.

The chain combines TRBV20-1 with TRBJ2-7; D is unclear. The CDR3 is made up of 11 amino acids. V was trimmed by 7 bases and J by 6 bases, leaving 13 bases between them. CDR1 is DFQATT, CDR2 SNEGSKA, per germline (reference sequence). CDR3 protein: CSVKGPVEQYF. The DNA for the CDR3 is TGCAGTGTCAAGGGCCCCGTCGAGCAGTACTTC.

This clonotype was detected only a few times. The rearrangement uses TRBV7-2 and TRBJ2-5; D may be TRBD1 (6 bases). The V gene lost 5 bases and the J gene lost 7 bases, with 17 bases spanning the gap. Germline V lookup: CDR1 SGHTA, CDR2 FQGNSA. This CDR3 has 14 residues. As DNA, the CDR3 is TGTGCCAGCAGCCCTCCTCAGGGGCAGGCGACCCAGTACTTC. It yields the protein CASSPPQGQATQYF.

This clonotype was found a few times. CDR3: CASRRLAGDTYNEQFF. The CDR3 region has the DNA TGTGCCAGCAGACGACTAGCGGGAGATACCTACAATGAGCAGTTCTTC. The rearrangement links TRBV2 to TRBJ2-1, with TRBD2 matching over 12 bases. The CDR3 has 16 amino acids. CDR1 SNHLY and CDR2 FYNNEI come from the germline V gene. Trimming cost V 6 bases and J 2 bases; bases outside gene matches: 5. Full variable domain (rest looked up from reference TRBV2 and TRBJ2-1): EPEVTQTPSHQVTQMGQEVILRCVPISNHLYFYWYRQILGQKVEFLVSFYNNEISEKSEIFDDQFSVERPDGSNFTLKIRSTKLEDSAMYFCASRRLAGDTYNEQFFGPGTRLTVL.

The V gene is TRBV6-2 or TRBV6-3, the J gene TRBJ2-7; D remains ambiguous. The ends were cut back, 0 bases at V and 0 bases at J, with 6 bases in the middle. The CDR3 loop spans 14 amino acids. The germline V gene has CDR1 MNHEY and CDR2 SVGEGT. CDR3 DNA sequence: TGTGCCAGCAGTTACTCTGGATACTCCTACGAGCAGTACTTC. Amino acid sequence: CASSYSGYSYEQYF.

This clonotype occurred a few times. The CDR3 sequence is CASSLRGEYNEKLFF. The CDR3 bases are TGTGCCAGCAGCTTAAGGGGCGAGTATAATGAAAAACTGTTTTTT. The chain employs TRBV5-6 and TRBJ1-4; TRBD1 is a possible D gene (5 bases). CDR3 length: 15 residues. Germline lookup yields CDR1 SGHDT and CDR2 YYEEEE. V lost 2 bases, J lost 4 bases, and 12 bases lay in between.

The V and J genes are TRBV7-8 and TRBJ2-3; unclear D gene. V dropped 3 bases and J dropped 3 bases, with 10 bases sitting between them. The CDR3 consists of 14 residues. Germline V gene data show CDR1 as SGHVS and CDR2 as FQNEAQ. CDR3 nucleotides: TGTGCCAGCAGCTTTACCACCGGGACAGATACGCAGTATTTT. Protein: CASSFTTGTDTQYF.

The chain has TRBV20-1 and TRBJ2-7, with TRBD1 matching 9 bases. The CDR3 has 14 residues. The junction had 10 bases not matched to a gene; V was cut back by 5 bases and J by 5 bases. Germline V gene sequence: CDR1 DFQATT, CDR2 SNEGSKA (reference sequence). The CDR3 spells CSARRGTGFNEQYF. The CDR3 nucleotides are TGCAGTGCTCGTCGCGGGACAGGGTTTAACGAGCAGTACTTC.

This clonotype was observed a few times. The V and J genes are TRBV18 and TRBJ2-5, with 10 bases matching TRBD2. The CDR3 sequence is 12 residues long. The germline CDR1 and CDR2 sequences are KGHSH and LQKENI. V gave up 8 bases and J gave up 3 bases; unmatched junction bases: 0. This CDR3 reads CASGLAEETQYF. CDR3 coding DNA: TGTGCCAGCGGACTAGCGGAAGAGACCCAGTACTTC.

This chain uses TRBV28 with TRBJ2-3; maybe TRBD2 (5 bases). This CDR3 is 15 amino acids long. Germline V gene sequence: CDR1 MDHEN, CDR2 SYDVKM. The germline V and J ends were trimmed by 3 bases and 0 bases, with 10 bases remaining between them. The CDR3 here is CASSFGEVSTDTQYF. The CDR3 DNA reads TGTGCCAGCAGTTTCGGGGAAGTGAGCACAGATACGCAGTATTTT.

The chain uses TRBV5-1 and TRBJ2-3; TRBD2 agrees at 10 bases. J gave up 1 base and V 4 bases, and 6 bases lay outside the gene matches. Germline lookup yields CDR1 SGHRS and CDR2 YFSETQ. The CDR3 runs 16 residues. The CDR3 here is CASSPPSGGGTDTQYF. CDR3 coding DNA: TGCGCCAGCAGCCCTCCTAGCGGGGGAGGCACAGATACGCAGTATTTT.

CDR3 nucleotide sequence: TGTGCCATCAGTCCGGGCCTAAGAGAGACCCAGTACTTC. The encoded protein is CAISPGLRETQYF. This chain links TRBV10-3 with TRBJ2-5; D is ambiguous. The CDR3 runs to 13 residues. The germline gives CDR1 ENHRY, CDR2 SYGVKD. Between the trimmed V and J ends, which lost 5 bases and 4 bases, there was a span of 11 bases.

The chain carries TRBV5-1 and TRBJ1-1, with TRBD1 as a possible D gene (6 bases). The CDR3 runs to 15 residues. Trimming cost V 3 bases and J 1 base, with 13 bases left between them. CDR1 and CDR2 from the germline V gene are SGHRS and YFSETQ. The CDR3 loop is CASSSSGTKNTEAFF. Here the CDR3 DNA reads TGCGCCAGCAGCTCCTCCGGGACAAAGAACACTGAAGCTTTCTTT.

This clonotype has a handful of counts. The J gene is TRBJ2-5, the V gene TRBV6-5; TRBD1 aligns across 7 bases. Trimming removed 6 bases from V and 7 bases from J; junction bases left unmatched: 11. The germline gives CDR1 MNHEY, CDR2 SVGAGI. This CDR3 has 14 amino acids. In DNA form, the CDR3 reads TGTGCCAGCAGCCCCCCGACAGGGTCAGGGACCCAGTACTTC. Translated, it gives CASSPPTGSGTQYF.

The genes are TRBV29-1 and TRBJ2-1; 10 positions agree with TRBD2. Per germline, CDR1 SQVTM and CDR2 ANQGSEA. V lost 0 bases, J lost 9 bases, and 14 bases stayed unmatched. This CDR3 has 17 amino acids. This chain's CDR3 is CSVEDPPLAGDSSEQFF. CDR3 bases: TGCAGCGTTGAAGATCCCCCTCTAGCGGGAGATAGTAGTGAGCAGTTCTTC.

The chain employs TRBV10-1 and TRBJ1-1; the D is unclear. Trimming took 2 bases from V and 1 from J, leaving 5 bases between them. CDR1 and CDR2 from the germline V gene are WNHNN and SYGVQD (reference sequence). The CDR3 has 13 residues. The CDR3 loop reads CASSELGNTEAFF. The CDR3 coding sequence is TGCGCCAGCAGTGAGCTAGGGAACACTGAAGCTTTCTTT.

This clonotype was found a few times. Here the CDR3 DNA reads TGCAGTGCTAGATCCGGACGTGGGGAGTACTTC. Translating it yields CSARSGRGEYF. This chain connects TRBV20-1 to TRBJ2-7; no definite D call. Per the germline V gene, CDR1 is DFQATT and CDR2 is SNEGSKA (reference sequence). Trimming stripped 2 bases from V and 11 bases from J, with 13 bases between. The CDR3 totals 11 residues.

On this clonotype itself: This may be a read error, as it is one base from a much larger clone. This chain links TRBV7-2 with TRBJ2-1; D not resolved. The V and J ends lost 4 bases and 8 bases respectively, with 6 bases between them. This CDR3 contains 11 residues. Germline-derived CDR1 and CDR2 are SGHTA and FQGNSA. CDR3 bases: TGTGCCAGCAGCTATAGCTATGAGCAGTTCTTC. Protein: CASSYSYEQFF.

The chain carries TRBV21-1 and TRBJ1-2; the D call TRBD1 from the table was never checked on the DNA. TRBV21-1 is a pseudogene. CDR3 length equals 14 residues. CDR3 nucleotides: TGTGCCAGCAGTCGGACAGGAATTAACTATGGCTACACCTTC. This translates into CASSRTGINYGYTF.

This clonotype was seen a few times. CDR3 nucleotides: TGTGCCAGCAGTTTCCAACTGGGGAGGGCATTGCCGTACTTC. Residues: CASSFQLGRALPYF. This chain uses TRBV28 with TRBJ2-7; 7 bases are a match to TRBD2. The CDR3 contains 14 residues. Unmatched junction bases numbered 14, after V lost 3 bases and J lost 12 bases. CDR1 and CDR2 (germline): MDHEN, SYDVKM.